These T cell receptor beta chains were read from a single sample in a study of blood T cell repertoires in COVID-19. TCRdb's copy holds only in-frame clones and misses some; the assay was immunoSEQ multiplex PCR. The repertoire includes 80,000 to 95,000 clones, 85% of them detected once, and 38% sits in the top ten. Sample: peripheral blood. The receptor source for this set is a man older than 75 with acute or convalescent COVID-19. CDR3s include the opening cysteine and the closing phenylalanine or tryptophan. D genes are given only for firm matches. Size tells how often a clone was seen (once, few, many) or the class of an expanded clone, and some rows leave it out.

>NA|TRBV19|NA|TRBJ2-3
CASSMQGTDTQYF
TGTGCCAGTAGTATGCAGGGAACAGATACGCAGTATTTT
>NA|TRBV28|NA|TRBJ2-6
CASSLQGSGANVLTF
TGTGCCAGCAGTCTCCAGGGGTCTGGGGCCAACGTCCTGACTTTC
>NA|TRBV12-3/TRBV12-4|NA|TRBJ2-3
CASSRGDTQYF
TGTGCCAGCAGTAGGGGAGATACGCAGTATTTT
>NA|TRBV28|NA|TRBJ2-5
CASSFLQGEVQETQYF
TGTGCCAGCAGTTTCCTACAGGGTGAGGTCCAAGAGACCCAGTACTTC
>NA|TRBV25-1|NA|TRBJ1-1
CASSALGQNTEAFF
TGTGCCAGCAGTGCGTTGGGACAGAACACTGAAGCTTTCTTT
>NA|TRBV10-3|TRBD2|TRBJ2-7
CAISESGTSGTLQYF
TGTGCCATCAGTGAGTCCGGGACTAGCGGGACTCTTCAGTACTTC
>NA|TRBV7-3|NA|TRBJ1-1
CASTLKSTEAFF
TGTGCCAGCACCCTTAAATCCACTGAAGCTTTCTTT
>NA|TRBV9|TRBD2|TRBJ2-2
CASSDRTSGGNTGELFF
TGTGCCAGCAGCGACCGGACTAGCGGGGGGAACACCGGGGAGCTGTTTTTT
>many|TRBV29-1|TRBD1|TRBJ2-1
CSSPRDRGHEQFF
TGCAGCTCCCCCAGGGACAGGGGTCATGAGCAGTTCTTC
>NA|TRBV9|TRBD1|TRBJ1-2
CASSVGTGGNYGYTF
TGTGCCAGCAGCGTAGGGACAGGGGGGAACTATGGCTACACCTTC
>NA|TRBV7-3|NA|TRBJ2-2
CASSLIGGRLDTGELFF
TGTGCCAGCAGCTTAATAGGGGGTCGGTTGGACACCGGGGAGCTGTTTTTT
>NA|TRBV5-6|TRBD1|TRBJ1-1
CASSLGTGLGEAFF
TGTGCCAGCAGCCTCGGGACAGGACTGGGTGAAGCTTTCTTT
>NA|TRBV3-1/TRBV3-2|TRBD2|TRBJ2-2
CASSQELAAGELFF
TGTGCCAGCAGCCAAGAACTAGCGGCCGGGGAGCTGTTTTTT
>NA|TRBV11-2|NA|TRBJ1-4
CASSLDRVGEKLFF
TGTGCCAGCAGCTTAGACAGGGTTGGGGAAAAACTGTTTTTT
>NA|TRBV14|TRBD1|TRBJ1-1
CASSQVEQGNAFF
TGTGCCAGCAGCCAAGTTGAACAGGGGAACGCTTTCTTT
>NA|TRBV9|NA|TRBJ2-2
CASSVATGELFF
TGTGCCAGCAGCGTAGCTACCGGGGAGCTGTTTTTT
>NA|TRBV9|TRBD1|TRBJ2-5
CASSGGQGQETQYF
TGTGCCAGCAGCGGGGGACAGGGACAAGAGACCCAGTACTTC
>NA|TRBV3-1/TRBV3-2|TRBD1|TRBJ1-1
CASSQGRGANTEAFF
TGTGCCAGCAGCCAAGGCAGGGGGGCGAACACTGAAGCTTTCTTT
>NA|TRBV5-6|TRBD1|TRBJ2-3
CASSPGQGRGTQYF
TGTGCCAGCAGCCCGGGACAGGGGCGTGGTACGCAGTATTTT
>NA|TRBV18|NA|TRBJ2-5
CASSPYSLQETQYF
TGTGCCAGCTCGCCCTACTCTCTCCAAGAGACCCAGTACTTC
>NA|TRBV4-3|NA|TRBJ1-6
CASSQDGRVNSPLHF
TGCGCCAGCAGCCAAGATGGCAGGGTGAATTCACCCCTCCACTTT
>NA|TRBV27|NA|TRBJ1-2
CASSERGGFYGYTF
TGTGCCAGCAGCGAGAGGGGGGGGTTTTATGGCTACACCTTC
>NA|TRBV29-1|NA|TRBJ2-7
CSVEDVVLRGKSREQYF
TGCAGCGTTGAAGATGTCGTTTTAAGGGGGAAAAGTCGCGAGCAGTACTTC
>few|TRBV10-3|NA|TRBJ1-1
CATTLDRNTEAFF
TGTGCCACGACTCTTGATAGGAACACTGAAGCTTTCTTT
>NA|TRBV19|NA|TRBJ1-5
CASSPRGGEGEQPQHF
TGTGCCAGTAGTCCCAGAGGGGGGGAGGGGGAGCAGCCCCAGCATTTT
>once|TRBV5-5|TRBD1|TRBJ2-7
CASSPGTEHYEQYF
TGTGCCAGCAGCCCCGGGACAGAGCACTACGAGCAGTACTTC
>few|TRBV6-5|TRBD1|TRBJ2-1
CASSYAGTASYNEQFF
TGTGCCAGCAGTTACGCAGGGACAGCCTCCTACAATGAGCAGTTCTTC
>NA|TRBV19|TRBD1|TRBJ1-5
CASTPTGGWGQPQHF
TGTGCCAGTACCCCGACAGGGGGCTGGGGCCAGCCCCAGCATTTT
>NA|TRBV27|NA|TRBJ1-2
CASRTGNAYGYTF
TGTGCCAGCAGAACAGGGAACGCTTATGGCTACACCTTC
>NA|TRBV7-3|NA|TRBJ2-2
CASSPYQLALSTGELFF
TGTGCCAGCAGCCCATACCAGCTAGCGTTAAGCACCGGGGAGCTGTTTTTT
>NA|TRBV9|NA|TRBJ1-5
CASSVGAGGNQPQHF
TGTGCCAGCAGCGTAGGCGCAGGGGGCAATCAGCCCCAGCATTTT
>NA|TRBV12-3/TRBV12-4|NA|TRBJ2-3
CASSPQDSDTQYF
TGTGCCAGCAGTCCTCAGGATTCAGATACGCAGTATTTT
>NA|TRBV7-9|NA|TRBJ1-5
CASSPAGSDQPQHF
TGTGCCAGCAGCCCCGCGGGCTCGGATCAGCCCCAGCATTTT
>NA|TRBV24-1|TRBD2|TRBJ2-1
CATSDSAQREGYNEQFF
TGTGCCACCAGTGATTCTGCCCAACGGGAGGGATACAATGAGCAGTTCTTC
>few|TRBV28|NA|TRBJ2-1
CASSSSEYEQFF
TGTGCCAGCAGTTCCTCCGAGTATGAGCAGTTCTTC
>NA|TRBV9|NA|TRBJ2-7
CASSVAGVHGPGSYEQYF
TGTGCCAGCAGCGTAGCGGGGGTTCACGGCCCCGGCTCCTACGAGCAGTACTTC
>NA|TRBV28|NA|TRBJ1-5
CASSLGQSNQPQHF
TGTGCCAGCAGCCTAGGACAAAGCAATCAGCCCCAGCATTTT
>few|TRBV28|NA|TRBJ1-2
CASSPDFRYGYTF
TGTGCCAGCAGCCCGGACTTTAGGTATGGCTACACCTTC
>many|TRBV18|TRBD2|TRBJ2-3
CASSATSGRLDTQYF
TGTGCCAGCTCAGCAACTAGCGGGAGGTTAGATACGCAGTATTTT
>NA|TRBV28|TRBD1|TRBJ2-2
CASGQGETGELFF
TGTGCCAGCGGGCAGGGGGAAACCGGGGAGCTGTTTTTT
>NA|TRBV5-6|NA|TRBJ2-1
CASSLDWGAMDNEQFF
TGTGCCAGCAGCTTGGATTGGGGCGCAATGGACAATGAGCAGTTCTTC
>once|TRBV29-1|NA|TRBJ2-5
CSVTGRETQYF
TGCAGCGTTACCGGGAGAGAGACCCAGTACTTC
>NA|TRBV5-6|TRBD1|TRBJ1-5
CASSLAGGDQPQHF
TGTGCCAGCAGCTTGGCAGGGGGCGATCAGCCCCAGCATTTT
>NA|TRBV7-2|TRBD2|TRBJ2-2
CASSLASGSGTGELFF
TGTGCCAGCAGCTTGGCTAGCGGGAGCGGTACCGGGGAGCTGTTTTTT
>NA|TRBV11-1|TRBD1|TRBJ2-2
CASSSTGRNGELFF
TGTGCCAGCAGCTCGACAGGGAGAAACGGGGAGCTGTTTTTT
>NA|TRBV7-3|NA|TRBJ2-2
CASSLSEGTGELFF
TGTGCCAGCAGCTTATCCGAGGGCACCGGGGAGCTGTTTTTT
>NA|TRBV28|NA|TRBJ1-4
CASRQWGGNEKLFF
TGTGCCAGCAGACAGTGGGGCGGTAATGAAAAACTGTTTTTT
>NA|TRBV4-3|NA|TRBJ2-1
CASSQAAGGGNEQFF
TGCGCCAGCAGCCAAGCGGCAGGGGGAGGCAATGAGCAGTTCTTC
>NA|TRBV11-1|NA|TRBJ2-7
CASSSQGYEQYF
TGTGCCAGCAGCTCTCAGGGCTACGAGCAGTACTTC
>NA|TRBV28|NA|TRBJ1-5
CASRSYSGNEQPQHF
TGTGCCAGCAGATCTTATTCGGGGAACGAACAGCCCCAGCATTTT
>NA|TRBV19|TRBD2|TRBJ2-2
CASSRASGRAGELFF
TGTGCCAGTAGTAGGGCTAGCGGGAGGGCCGGGGAGCTGTTTTTT
>NA|TRBV2|TRBD2|TRBJ2-1
CASSEATLAGGGEEQFF
TGTGCCAGCAGTGAAGCAACCTTAGCGGGAGGAGGCGAGGAGCAGTTCTTC
>NA|TRBV7-9|TRBD2|TRBJ2-5
CASSLTSGKQETQYF
TGTGCCAGCAGCTTAACTAGCGGGAAGCAAGAGACCCAGTACTTC
>few|TRBV5-1|NA|TRBJ1-2
CASSLGGKAVTYGYTF
TGCGCCAGCAGCTTGGGAGGGAAGGCAGTTACTTATGGCTACACCTTC